This T cell receptor (beta chain) originates from a study of cytomegalovirus exposure and HLA in healthy donors. Across the study: Out of approximately 170 million T cells, an earlier analysis found around 110 million unique TCR beta sequences in total.

Germline-derived CDR1 and CDR2 are GTSNPN and SVGIG (reference sequence). V was shortened by 3 bases and J by 7 bases, with 19 bases between the two germline ends. The CDR3 sequence is 15 residues long. Although they were nominally healthy when sampled, donors likely had unrecorded immune exposures. Primers included in the PCR were 60 Vbeta and 13 Jbeta primers. Assay: immunoSEQ multiplex PCR; the TCRdb copy retains only in-frame clones and omits some. The sample contains 100,000 to 130,000 clones, under 85% of which appear only once. The sequence came from a male donor in good health and CMV-seronegative. Sequencing was done on a sample of PBMCs. J is TRBJ2-1 and V is TRBV30; D is possibly TRBD2 (6 bases). CDR3 in DNA: TGTGCCTGGAGGGGATTCTCCGGGACTCAGAATGAGCAGTTCTTC. Translating it yields CAWRGFSGTQNEQFF.